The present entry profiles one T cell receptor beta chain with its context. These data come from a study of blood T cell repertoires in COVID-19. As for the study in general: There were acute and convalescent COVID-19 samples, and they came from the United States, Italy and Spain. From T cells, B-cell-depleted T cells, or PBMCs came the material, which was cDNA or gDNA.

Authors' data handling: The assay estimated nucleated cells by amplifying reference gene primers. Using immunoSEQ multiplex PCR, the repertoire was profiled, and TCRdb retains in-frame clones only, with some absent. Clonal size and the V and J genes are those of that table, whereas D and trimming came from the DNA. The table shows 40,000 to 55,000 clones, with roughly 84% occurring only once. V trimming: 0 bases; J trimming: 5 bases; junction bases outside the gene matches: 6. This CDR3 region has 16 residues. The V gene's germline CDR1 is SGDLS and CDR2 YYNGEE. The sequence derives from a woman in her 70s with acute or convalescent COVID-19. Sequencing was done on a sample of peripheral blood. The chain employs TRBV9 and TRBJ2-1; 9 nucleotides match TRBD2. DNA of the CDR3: TGTGCCAGCAGCGTAGTATCGAGCGGGAGGAACAATGAGCAGTTCTTC. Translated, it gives CASSVVSSGRNNEQFF.